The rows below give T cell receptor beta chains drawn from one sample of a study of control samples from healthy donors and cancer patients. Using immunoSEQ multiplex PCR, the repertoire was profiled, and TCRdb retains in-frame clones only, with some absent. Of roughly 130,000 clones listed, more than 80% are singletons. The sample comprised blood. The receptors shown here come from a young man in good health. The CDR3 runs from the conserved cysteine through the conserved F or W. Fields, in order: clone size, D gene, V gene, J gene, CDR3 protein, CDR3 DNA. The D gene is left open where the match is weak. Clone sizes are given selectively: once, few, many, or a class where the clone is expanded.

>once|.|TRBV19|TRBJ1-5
CASSLGTIRNQPQHF
TGTGCCAGTAGTCTCGGCACGATCCGCAATCAGCCCCAGCATTTT
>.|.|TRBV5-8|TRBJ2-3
CASSLISDTQYF
TGTGCCAGCAGCTTGATTTCAGATACGCAGTATTTT
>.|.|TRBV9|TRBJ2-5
CASSVVWGETQYF
TGTGCCAGCAGCGTAGTGTGGGGGGAGACCCAGTACTTC
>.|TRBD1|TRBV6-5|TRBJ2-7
CASSYSLTGGYEQYF
TGTGCCAGCAGTTACTCTTTGACAGGGGGCTACGAGCAGTACTTC
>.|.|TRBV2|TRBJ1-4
CASMGAQEKLFF
TGTGCCAGCATGGGGGCGCAGGAAAAACTGTTTTTT
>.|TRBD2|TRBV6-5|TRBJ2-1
CASGTSGSGEQFF
TGTGCCAGCGGTACTAGCGGGAGTGGTGAGCAGTTCTTC
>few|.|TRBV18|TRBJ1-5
CASSQQVNQPQHF
TGTGCCAGCTCACAACAGGTGAATCAGCCCCAGCATTTT
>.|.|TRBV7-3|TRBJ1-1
CASSLNAGGPWTEAFF
TGTGCCAGCAGCTTAAATGCGGGGGGCCCGTGGACTGAAGCTTTCTTT
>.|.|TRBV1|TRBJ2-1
CTSRIDRTGDEYNEQFF
TGCACCAGCAGAATTGACAGGACAGGAGACGAATACAATGAGCAGTTCTTC
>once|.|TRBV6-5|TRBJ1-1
CASRQQVNTEAFF
TGTGCCAGCAGACAGCAGGTGAACACTGAAGCTTTCTTT
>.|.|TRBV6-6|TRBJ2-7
CASSYSHEQYF
TGTGCCAGCAGTTACTCCCACGAGCAGTACTTC
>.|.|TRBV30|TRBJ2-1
CAWSVTRGNEQFF
TGTGCCTGGAGTGTCACCAGGGGCAATGAGCAGTTCTTC
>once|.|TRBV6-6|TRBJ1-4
CASWREIGEKLFF
TGTGCCAGCTGGAGGGAAATAGGTGAAAAACTGTTTTTT
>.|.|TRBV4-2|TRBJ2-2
CASSQEGRSNTGELFF
TGTGCCAGCAGCCAAGAAGGGCGCAGCAACACCGGGGAGCTGTTTTTT